This T cell receptor (beta chain) was found in a study of beta chain features in type 1 diabetes. Points from the study as a whole: It was not settled here whether HLA type affects TCRB rearrangement. Patients' naive, central memory and regulatory TCRB repertoires appeared more alike than those of healthy donors. People with Type 1 diabetes carried modestly yet significantly shorter TCRB CDR3s in all four CD4+ subsets.

Every isolated RNA sample was fully reverse transcribed, so sequencing captured expressed TCRB transcripts. The method was immunoSEQ multiplex PCR; TCRdb's version includes in-frame clones alone and lacks a portion of them. The sample lists 600,000 or so clones; around an eighth were seen once. This clone has a handful of counts. Its antigen is not known. The CDR3 consists of 13 residues. In germline, CDR1 is GTSNPN, CDR2 SVGIG (reference sequence). V was pared by 4 bases and J by 9 bases, with 4 bases of the junction left unmatched. Sequenced sample: naive CD4+ T cells from blood. The receptor was isolated from a man between 18 and 29 years old with type 1 diabetes. This chain joins TRBV30 and TRBJ1-6, with 9 positions matching TRBD1. In DNA form, the CDR3 reads TGTGCCTGGACGGGACAGGGTGTTTCACCCCTCCACTTT. Translation: CAWTGQGVSPLHF. The variable domain in full, completed from reference TRBV30 and TRBJ1-6, reads SQTIHQWPATLVQPVGSPLSLECTVEGTSNPNLYWYRQAAGRGLQLLFYSVGIGQISSEVPQNLSASRPQDRQFILSSKKLLLSDSGFYLCAWTGQGVSPLHFGNGTRLTVT.